The following is a T cell receptor beta chain sequence with its context. Assay used: immunoSEQ multiplex PCR; TCRdb lists only in-frame clones, some missing. The sample holds about 40,000 clones, 90% to 95% seen once. These data are taken from a study of T cell changes during pregnancy in multiple sclerosis. This CDR3 is built from 14 residues. CDR1 and CDR2 from the germline V gene are LNHDA and SQIVND (reference sequence). Trimming left V 0 bases short and J 7 bases short, with 12 bases between. This TCR derives from a female donor with multiple sclerosis, enrolled in a pregnancy study. The specimen comprised peripheral blood, sampled in the third trimester of pregnancy. This rearrangement joins TRBV19 to TRBJ1-1, with D uncertain. The CDR3 is CASSIDEEEREAFF. The CDR3 nucleotides read TGTGCCAGTAGTATAGATGAGGAAGAACGTGAAGCTTTCTTT.